A single sample gave rise to the 23 T cell receptor beta chains below, sequenced in a study of post-analysis software for immune sequencing data. These receptors are not linked to any known antigen. cDNA libraries of TCR beta carried unique molecular identifiers. Via MiXCR, TCRdb re-called the PCR reads, giving one row per CDR3 protein. This sample has over 150,000 distinct CDR3 sequences, with around 28% found just once. General study points: TRBV segments more frequent in patients than in controls numbered about 5 and included TRBV5-6, TRBV5-1 and TRBV20-1.

The material sequenced was blood. The receptor source for this set is a girl aged 5 to 17 with multiple sclerosis.

This clonotype came up a few times. The rearrangement joins TRBV11-2 to TRBJ1-1, with no clear D. This CDR3 is built from 14 residues. The V gene lost 2 bases and the J gene lost 0 bases, with 7 bases spanning the gap. Looked up from germline, CDR1 is SGHAT and CDR2 is FQNNGV. The CDR3 bases are TGTGCCAGCAGCTTATGGGAAGTGAACACTGAAGCTTTCTTT. The encoded protein is CASSLWEVNTEAFF.

This chain connects TRBV5-6 to TRBJ2-2, with 9 bases fitting TRBD1. In germline, CDR1 is SGHDT, CDR2 YYEEEE. V lost 2 bases, J lost 7 bases, and 9 bases stayed unmatched. This CDR3 comprises 16 residues. The CDR3 DNA reads as TGTGCCAGCAGCTTATCGGGACAGGGTTCTTTCGGGGAGCTGTTTTTT. Its protein is CASSLSGQGSFGELFF.

This clonotype was found many times. This chain uses TRBV7-4 with TRBJ2-7, with 8 positions matching TRBD1. CDR1 SGHVT and CDR2 SQSDAQ come from the germline V gene. J lost 4 bases, V lost 5 bases, and 16 bases had no gene match. The CDR3 is 17 residues long. CDR3 amino acids: CASSLLVDRAARYEQYF. The CDR3 nucleotides read TGTGCCAGCAGCCTACTCGTGGACAGGGCAGCACGTTACGAGCAGTACTTC.

This clonotype has at least ten counts. This chain uses TRBV20-1 with TRBJ2-1; no firm D call. This CDR3 is built from 14 residues. V lost 7 bases and J lost 10, with 23 bases in between. CDR1 is DFQATT and CDR2 is SNEGSKA in the germline V gene (reference sequence). The CDR3 is CSVGALKPLREQFF. CDR3 coding DNA: TGCAGTGTGGGCGCTTTGAAACCCCTTCGGGAGCAGTTCTTC.

J is TRBJ2-6 and V is TRBV6-1; a possible D gene is TRBD1 (5 bases). Germline V gene data show CDR1 as MNHNS and CDR2 as SASEGT. This CDR3 has 15 residues. V shed 6 bases and J shed 0 bases, with 9 bases lying between them. The CDR3 region is CASRGRASGANVLTF. CDR3 sequence (DNA): TGTGCCAGCAGGGGCAGGGCCTCTGGGGCCAACGTCCTGACTTTC.

V gene TRBV12-3 or TRBV12-4 combines with J gene TRBJ2-3; TRBD1 aligns across 10 bases. The CDR3 length is 17 residues. Losses at the gene ends were 4 bases for V and 2 bases for J; bases not matched to a gene: 9. The CDR3, as DNA: TGTGCCAGCAGTTCCACGGACAGGGGGGACCACACAGATACGCAGTATTTT. This gives the protein CASSSTDRGDHTDTQYF.

This clonotype has a count of ten or more. The gene calls are TRBV9 and TRBJ2-6; D not resolved. Germline CDR1 SGDLS, CDR2 YYNGEE. V lost 1 base to trimming and J lost 0 bases, with 5 bases between them. The CDR3 is 15 amino acids. In DNA form, the CDR3 reads TGTGCCAGCAGCGTAATGGCCTCTGGGGCCAACGTCCTGACTTTC. Protein product: CASSVMASGANVLTF.

The chain uses TRBV30 and TRBJ1-1; D is unclear. The V gene lost 4 bases and the J gene lost 5 bases, with 11 bases spanning the gap. Germline lookup yields CDR1 GTSNPN and CDR2 SVGIG (reference sequence). This CDR3 region has 12 residues. CDR3 sequence: CAWTWGITEAFF. For the CDR3, the DNA is TGTGCCTGGACCTGGGGAATAACTGAAGCTTTCTTT.

This clonotype has only a few counts. V and J are TRBV4-1 and TRBJ1-5; 9 nucleotides agree with TRBD1. This CDR3 has 15 residues. Germline CDR1 and CDR2: MGHRA and YSYEKL. Trimming took 4 bases from V and 5 from J; bases not matched to a gene: 6. In DNA, the CDR3 is TGCGCCAGCAGCCGACAGGGGGTGCGAGATCAGCCCCAGCATTTT. Its protein product is CASSRQGVRDQPQHF.

The chain joins TRBV29-1 to TRBJ2-1; no definite D call. From germline, CDR1 is SQVTM and CDR2 ANQGSEA. CDR3 size: 12 residues. The ends were cut back, 1 base at V and 14 bases at J, with 15 bases in the middle. The CDR3 bases are TGCAGCGTTGAAGTGGGCCTATCCGTCGAGTTCTTC. This sequence encodes CSVEVGLSVEFF.

This clonotype occurred a few times. The chain has TRBV30 and TRBJ1-1; D perhaps matches TRBD1 (5 bases). This CDR3 region has 13 residues. CDR1 and CDR2 from the germline V gene are GTSNPN and SVGIG (reference sequence). V lost 0 bases and J lost 8, with 13 bases in between. The CDR3 spells CAWSVVGTTEAFF. DNA of the CDR3: TGTGCCTGGAGTGTAGTGGGGACGACCGAAGCTTTCTTT.

This clonotype was recorded many times. The chain couples TRBV10-2 to TRBJ2-7, with TRBD2 identical over 7 bases. In germline, CDR1 is WSHSY, CDR2 SAAADI. This CDR3 has 13 residues. After removal of 0 bases from V and 5 bases from J, the junction contained 1 base not matched to a gene. CDR3 amino acids: CASSESRGDEQYF. The CDR3 bases are TGCGCCAGCAGTGAGTCCCGGGGGGACGAGCAGTACTTC.

This clonotype was detected many times. The chain links TRBV12-3 or TRBV12-4 to TRBJ1-5; D ambiguous. CDR3 length: 13 amino acids. V was trimmed by 0 bases and J by 5 bases, leaving 5 bases between them. The CDR3 sequence is CASSLASHQPQHF. The CDR3 bases are TGTGCCAGCAGTTTAGCGTCGCATCAGCCCCAGCATTTT.

This clonotype came up a few times. The V gene is TRBV3-1, the J gene TRBJ2-1; TRBD2 agrees at 8 bases. Germline trimming cut 0 bases from V and 3 bases from J; bases unmatched to any gene: 7. Germline assignment: CDR1 LGHDT and CDR2 YNNKEL (reference sequence). The CDR3 has 17 amino acids. CDR3 region: CASSQDYRAGDYNEQFF. The CDR3 DNA follows: TGTGCCAGCAGCCAAGATTATCGAGCGGGAGACTACAATGAGCAGTTCTTC.

This clonotype was counted between two and nine times. V usage is TRBV12-3 or TRBV12-4 and J usage is TRBJ1-1; no clear D. The ends were cut back, 6 bases at V and 6 bases at J, with 17 bases in the middle. The CDR3 is made up of 14 amino acids. DNA of the CDR3: TGTGCCAGCAGACAGAACGGGCTCTACGCTGAAGCTTTCTTT. This gives the protein CASRQNGLYAEAFF.

This clonotype was detected many times. The chain links TRBV10-3 to TRBJ2-5, with D perhaps TRBD1 (5 bases). Trimming cost V 2 bases and J 0 bases, with 10 bases left between them. The CDR3 runs to 15 residues. In germline, CDR1 is ENHRY, CDR2 SYGVKD. CDR3 residues: CAISEGAGNQETQYF. CDR3 nucleotide sequence: TGTGCCATCAGTGAGGGGGCAGGGAACCAAGAGACCCAGTACTTC.

This clonotype was seen a few times. CDR3 in amino acids: CASSVGGARNQPQHF. CDR3 sequence (DNA): TGTGCCAGCAGCGTAGGCGGGGCCCGCAATCAGCCCCAGCATTTT. The V and J genes are TRBV9 and TRBJ1-5; perhaps TRBD1 as D (5 bases). Germline loops: CDR1 SGDLS, CDR2 YYNGEE. V was shortened by 0 bases and J by 2 bases, with 9 bases between the two germline ends. The CDR3 runs 15 residues.

The rearrangement joins TRBV24-1 to TRBJ2-1; D is possibly TRBD1 or TRBD2 (5 bases each). The CDR3 has 16 residues. The germline V and J ends were trimmed by 4 bases and 5 bases, with 17 bases remaining between them. The V gene's germline CDR1 is KGHDR and CDR2 SFDVKD. CDR3 protein: CATSDPGRHPNNEQFF. Written as DNA, the CDR3 is TGTGCCACCAGTGACCCGGGACGGCATCCCAACAATGAGCAGTTCTTC.

Worth noting for this clonotype: This could be a read error, since a much larger clone is one nucleotide away. CDR3 DNA: TGTGCCAGCAGGTTAGCGGCATCCTGCGAGCAGTACTTC. This gives the protein CASRLAASCEQYF. V gene TRBV12-3 or TRBV12-4 combines with J gene TRBJ2-4, with a tentative D call TRBD2 (6 bases). With the DNA end fitting TRBJ2-7 better, the J assignment may be wrong. This CDR3 has 13 residues.

CDR3: CASSYPILKQGADGNQPQHF. CDR3 DNA sequence: TGTGCCAGCAGTTACCCTATACTGAAGCAGGGGGCAGATGGCAATCAGCCCCAGCATTTT. The chain links TRBV6-5 to TRBJ1-5; 8 bases align to TRBD1. Germline trimming cut 2 bases from V and 2 bases from J; bases unmatched to any gene: 17. Germline V lookup: CDR1 MNHEY, CDR2 SVGAGI. The CDR3 loop spans 20 amino acids.

The sample holds many counts of this clonotype. The chain employs TRBV29-1 and TRBJ2-4; D is uncertain. V lost 0 bases and J 3 bases, leaving 3 bases between the germline ends. CDR1 and CDR2 from the germline V gene are SQVTM and ANQGSEA. The CDR3 is 12 residues long. The CDR3: CSVEDSKNIQYF. CDR3 nucleotide sequence: TGCAGCGTTGAAGACAGCAAAAACATTCAGTACTTC.

This clonotype was seen repeatedly, ten times or more. V usage is TRBV12-3 or TRBV12-4 and J usage is TRBJ2-1, with TRBD2 identical over 9 bases. The CDR3 length is 15 residues. V dropped 6 bases and J dropped 0; count of bases not matched to a gene: 3. CDR3 in amino acids: CASRGAGGSYNEQFF. CDR3 DNA: TGTGCCAGCAGGGGAGCGGGAGGCTCCTACAATGAGCAGTTCTTC.

The chain carries TRBV11-2 and TRBJ2-7, with D possibly being TRBD2 (6 bases). The ends were cut back, 1 base at V and 5 bases at J, with 15 bases in the middle. This CDR3 region has 15 residues. Germline assignment: CDR1 SGHAT and CDR2 FQNNGV. The DNA of the CDR3 is TGTGCCAGCAGCTTAGGAGCGGGTGTTTTCCACGAGCAGTACTTC. It yields the protein CASSLGAGVFHEQYF.